This T cell receptor beta chain was identified in a study of blood T cell repertoires in COVID-19. As for the study in general: Researchers got acute and convalescent COVID-19 samples from the United States, Italy and Spain. In each case, the material was cDNA or gDNA derived from T cells, B-cell-depleted T cells, or PBMCs.

Trimming took off 6 bases at V and 6 bases at J, with 17 bases between the two ends. The length of the CDR3 is 13 residues. The germline V gene encodes CDR1 GTSNPN and CDR2 SVGIG (reference sequence). Seattle patient enrollment occurred during active infection, with longitudinal follow-up thereafter. Profiled with immunoSEQ multiplex PCR; TCRdb holds only in-frame clones, not every one. The sample holds just over 150,000 clones, approximately 92% seen once. The chain is built from TRBV30 and TRBJ1-2; D uncertain. The sample comprised peripheral blood. The clonotype originates from a man aged 25 to 45 with COVID-19, enrolled during active disease. CDR3 protein: CACHPAGRDGYTF. The CDR3 region has the DNA TGTGCCTGTCATCCCGCGGGGAGGGATGGCTACACCTTC.